This entry lists 15 T cell receptor beta chains sequenced from one sample in a study of CD8 T cells in ankylosing spondylitis. Each CDR3 protein gets one entry after TCRdb re-called the 5' RACE reads with MiXCR. The table records around 150,000 distinct CDR3 sequences, roughly 10% of them present only once. The sample was blood, either unsorted or a sorted T cell fraction (not recorded which). The receptors stem from a male donor with ankylosing spondylitis or in good health (not recorded which).

This clonotype was observed a handful of times. The chain links TRBV18 to TRBJ1-2; D may be TRBD1 (6 bases). With 2 bases removed from V and 0 bases from J, the gap between germline ends came to 10 bases. This CDR3 is built from 15 residues. The V gene's germline CDR1 is KGHSH and CDR2 LQKENI. The CDR3 DNA follows: TGTGCCAGCTCACCAAACAGGGAAACTAACTATGGCTACACCTTC. Its translation is CASSPNRETNYGYTF.

Turning to this clonotype: A read error is possible here, since a much larger clone lies one base away. This rearrangement joins TRBV10-3 to TRBJ2-3; D possibly corresponds to TRBD1 (6 bases). The germline V gene has CDR1 ENHRY and CDR2 SYGVKD. Between the trimmed V and J ends, which lost 2 bases and 12 bases, there was a span of 15 bases. This CDR3 is built from 13 residues. In DNA, the CDR3 is TGTGCCATCAGTGAGGCGAGGGGGTCCGTCCAGTATTTT. Translating it yields CAISEARGSVQYF.

This clonotype showed up many times. The genes are TRBV12-3 or TRBV12-4 and TRBJ2-7, with 13 bases lining up with TRBD2. CDR3 size: 15 residues. The V and J ends lost 6 bases and 1 base, in that order; junction bases with no gene match: 3. CDR3 in DNA: TGTGCCAGCAGAAGGGGACTAGCGGGGTCCTACGAGCAGTACTTC. Translating gives CASRRGLAGSYEQYF.

This clonotype was observed many times. The V and J genes are TRBV20-1 and TRBJ1-4, with D hard to call. In germline, CDR1 is DFQATT, CDR2 SNEGSKA (reference sequence). V shed 6 bases and J shed 8 bases, with 19 bases lying between them. The CDR3 has 14 amino acids. CDR3 in amino acids: CSARRTAQAEKLFF. The DNA of the CDR3 is TGCAGTGCCAGGAGGACCGCCCAGGCCGAAAAACTGTTTTTT.

This clonotype has a count of ten or more. The chain uses TRBV6-5 and TRBJ2-3; 7 positions match TRBD2. The J segment lost 4 bases and the V segment lost 3 bases, leaving 19 bases of the junction unmatched. CDR3 size: 19 residues. The germline CDR1 and CDR2 sequences are MNHEY and SVGAGI. The CDR3: CASSYSGLRGLRGPDTQYF. As DNA, the CDR3 is TGTGCCAGCAGTTATAGCGGGTTGCGGGGCCTAAGGGGCCCAGATACGCAGTATTTT.

This clonotype was picked up many times. The V gene is TRBV6-2 or TRBV6-3, the J gene TRBJ1-2; D is perhaps TRBD1 (5 bases). Germline CDR1 reads MNHEY; CDR2 reads SVGEGT. The length of the CDR3 is 15 residues. Deletions cut 7 bases from V and 1 base from J, with 16 bases between. CDR3 sequence (DNA): TGTGCCAGCACCGATCAGGGCAAATTTAACTATGGCTACACCTTC. Protein: CASTDQGKFNYGYTF.

This chain links TRBV5-1 with TRBJ1-1; the D gene is possibly TRBD1 (5 bases). Germline V gene sequence: CDR1 SGHRS, CDR2 YFSETQ. The CDR3 length is 15 residues. V lost 4 bases to trimming and J lost 1 base, with 14 bases between them. The CDR3 DNA sequence: TGCGCCAGCAGCATTCAGGGAGCCGAGAACACTGAAGCTTTCTTT. Amino acid sequence: CASSIQGAENTEAFF.

This clonotype was counted ten times or more. The rearrangement links TRBV12-3 or TRBV12-4 to TRBJ1-2; 7 bases line up with TRBD1. This CDR3 contains 13 residues. Unmatched junction bases numbered 5, after V lost 2 bases and J lost 8 bases. The CDR3 spells CASSLNRGNGYTF. CDR3 DNA sequence: TGTGCCAGCAGTTTAAACAGGGGCAACGGCTACACCTTC.

V is TRBV5-1 and J is TRBJ2-6; D call uncertain. The V gene's germline CDR1 is SGHRS and CDR2 YFSETQ. This CDR3 has 15 amino acids. The V gene lost 2 bases and the J gene lost 2 bases, with 8 bases spanning the gap. CDR3 in DNA: TGCGCCAGCAGCTTCGGCTTAGCTGGGGCCAACGTCCTGACTTTC. Protein product: CASSFGLAGANVLTF.

There are many counts of this clonotype. The gene calls are TRBV28 and TRBJ1-1; 10 nucleotides match TRBD1. The CDR3 sequence is 19 residues long. Germline CDR1 is MDHEN and CDR2 is SYDVKM. V was clipped by 3 bases and J by 5 bases; unmatched bases: 18. As DNA, the CDR3 is TGTGCCAGCAGTTTCCCCCTGGCGATGAGGGACAGGGGAGGTACTGAAGCTTTCTTT. This sequence encodes CASSFPLAMRDRGGTEAFF.

In its sample, this clonotype was seen a few times. The chain carries TRBV12-3 or TRBV12-4 and TRBJ2-7; D is possibly TRBD2 (6 bases). Trimming stripped 6 bases from V and 7 bases from J, with 16 bases between. This CDR3 is 13 amino acids long. The CDR3 nucleotides read TGTGCCAGCAGCCACATGGAGGCGGGGGAGCAGTACTTC. Its translation is CASSHMEAGEQYF.

In its sample, this clonotype was seen many times. V is TRBV6-2 or TRBV6-3 and J is TRBJ2-1, with D possibly being TRBD2 (6 bases). CDR3 length equals 15 residues. Germline assignment: CDR1 MNHEY and CDR2 SVGEGT. The ends were cut back, 8 bases at V and 4 bases at J, with 18 bases in the middle. CDR3 DNA sequence: TGTGCCAGCGGCCCACGGGGGACCCCTTACAATGAGCAGTTCTTC. Encoded protein: CASGPRGTPYNEQFF.

This clonotype was seen more than once but under ten times. Here the CDR3 DNA reads TGCAGCGTTGTGCTAGCGGGAGTAGGGGATGAGCAGTTCTTC. Translating it yields CSVVLAGVGDEQFF. This chain links TRBV29-1 with TRBJ2-1, with TRBD2 matching 10 bases. The CDR3 is 14 residues long. The V gene end was trimmed by 4 bases and the J gene end by 8 bases; junction bases not matched to a gene: 8. Germline V CDR1 and CDR2: SQVTM, ANQGSEA.

Ten or more counts support this clonotype. This sequence joins TRBV12-3 or TRBV12-4 and TRBJ2-2, with a possible D match to TRBD1 (5 bases). CDR3 size: 16 residues. V was cut by 5 bases and J by 1 base, with 14 bases left in between. The CDR3 loop reads CASSPGWTWNTGELFF. DNA for the CDR3: TGTGCCAGCAGTCCCGGGTGGACATGGAACACCGGGGAGCTGTTTTTT.

This clonotype was found many times. This sequence joins TRBV12-3 or TRBV12-4 and TRBJ2-3; 7 bases match TRBD2. The trim removed 7 bases at V and 2 bases at J, leaving 9 bases unmatched. The CDR3 sequence is 15 residues long. The CDR3 loop is CASTKSGLVTDTQYF. The CDR3 DNA sequence: TGTGCCAGCACCAAAAGCGGACTAGTCACAGATACGCAGTATTTT.